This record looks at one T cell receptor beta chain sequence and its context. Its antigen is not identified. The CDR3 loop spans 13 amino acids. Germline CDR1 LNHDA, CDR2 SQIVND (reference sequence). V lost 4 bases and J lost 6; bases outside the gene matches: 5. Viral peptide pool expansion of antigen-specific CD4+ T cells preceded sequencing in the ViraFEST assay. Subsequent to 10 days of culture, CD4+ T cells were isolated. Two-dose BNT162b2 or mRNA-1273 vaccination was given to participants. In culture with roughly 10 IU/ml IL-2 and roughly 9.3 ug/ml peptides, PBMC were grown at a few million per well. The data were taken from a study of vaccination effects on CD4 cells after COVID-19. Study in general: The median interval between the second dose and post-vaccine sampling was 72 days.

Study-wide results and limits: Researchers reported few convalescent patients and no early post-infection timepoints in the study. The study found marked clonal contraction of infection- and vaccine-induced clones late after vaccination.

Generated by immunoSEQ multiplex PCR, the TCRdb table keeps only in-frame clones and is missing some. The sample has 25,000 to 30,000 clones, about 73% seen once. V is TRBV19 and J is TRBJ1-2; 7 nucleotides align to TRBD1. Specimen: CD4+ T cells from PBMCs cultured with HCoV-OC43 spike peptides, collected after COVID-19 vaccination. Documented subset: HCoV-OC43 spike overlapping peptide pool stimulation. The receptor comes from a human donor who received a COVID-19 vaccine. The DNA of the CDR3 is TGTGCCAGTAGTAGCAGGGGGAGAGATGGCTACACCTTC. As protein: CASSSRGRDGYTF.